One sample yielded the 31 T cell receptor beta chains listed below, sequenced in a study of shared clonotypes between healthy human individuals (dated by TCRdb to the early 2020s). Receptors were amplified or captured by the immunoSEQ multiplex PCR assay. Here the immuneACCESS table is served through TCRdb, limited to in-frame sequences with V and J called. Missing clones are a known gap in these copies; in checked studies unresolved V genes cover under half, and the rest lacks a known reason. The sample table shows over 850,000 clones, and approximately 78% are seen once. The ten biggest clones cover 0.4% to 0.55% of the sample. The sequenced sample was memory CD4+ T cells from PBMCs. The cell subset or site label here, explained by the study, means: CD45RA-negative fraction. These receptors all stem from a man between 18 and 29 years old in good health. Some clones in this sample may be carry-over from other donors' samples.

The gene calls are TRBV5-1 and TRBJ1-1, with 10 bases aligning to TRBD1. The trim removed 4 bases at V and 1 base at J, leaving 7 bases unmatched. The CDR3 totals 16 residues. In germline, CDR1 is SGHRS, CDR2 YFSETQ. The CDR3 bases are TGCGCCAGCAGCGAAGGACAGGGGGGGTCGAACACTGAAGCTTTCTTT. It yields the protein CASSEGQGGSNTEAFF.

The J gene is TRBJ1-3, the V gene TRBV5-5; D remains unclear. Germline CDR1 reads SGHKS; CDR2 reads YYEKEE (reference sequence). V gave up 0 bases and J gave up 0 bases, with 7 bases separating them. CDR3 size: 15 residues. In DNA form, the CDR3 reads TGTGCCAGCAGCTTGGGGAGTACCTCTGGAAACACCATATATTTT. Translation: CASSLGSTSGNTIYF.

The V and J genes are TRBV15 and TRBJ1-2; a possible D gene is TRBD1 (5 bases). This CDR3 comprises 15 residues. The germline V gene has CDR1 LNHNV and CDR2 YYDKDF (reference sequence). Trimming pared 3 bases from V and 2 bases from J, leaving 13 bases between. Written as DNA, the CDR3 is TGTGCCACCAGCAGGGGGCGAGAAATCAACTATGGCTACACCTTC. This encodes CATSRGREINYGYTF.

This clone was counted between two and nine times. The rearrangement joins TRBV2 to TRBJ2-3; 8 nucleotides align to TRBD2. This CDR3 has 14 amino acids. The V gene end was trimmed by 10 bases and the J gene end by 0 bases; junction bases not matched to a gene: 6. Germline loops: CDR1 SNHLY, CDR2 FYNNEI. Written as DNA, the CDR3 is TGTGCCACCGCCCGGACTAGCAGCACAGATACGCAGTATTTT. Its translation: CATARTSSTDTQYF.

The chain joins TRBV19 to TRBJ2-2; a weak D match, TRBD2 (6 bases). The germline CDR1 and CDR2 sequences are LNHDA and SQIVND (reference sequence). The CDR3 length is 18 residues. Trimming shortened V by 3 bases and J by 3 bases, and 20 bases separated the two germline ends. Here the CDR3 reads CASSMGYAAGRYTGELFF. The CDR3 DNA sequence: TGTGCCAGTAGTATGGGCTATGCGGCAGGGAGGTACACCGGGGAGCTGTTTTTT.

The chain uses TRBV28 and TRBJ2-3, with D possibly TRBD2 on 5 matching bases. Germline CDR1 is MDHEN and CDR2 is SYDVKM. The V gene lost 4 bases and the J gene lost 2 bases, with 10 bases spanning the gap. CDR3 length: 14 residues. The CDR3 sequence is CASSSRGDTDTQYF. CDR3 coding DNA: TGTGCCAGCAGTTCCCGGGGTGACACAGATACGCAGTATTTT.

The CDR3 protein is CASSFSLQETQYF. In DNA form, the CDR3 reads TGTGCCAGCAGCTTTAGCCTCCAAGAGACCCAGTACTTC. The V gene is TRBV7-6, the J gene TRBJ2-5; the D is unclear. This CDR3 is built from 13 residues. Germline V CDR1 and CDR2: SGHVS, FNYEAQ. V lost 3 bases and J 1 base, leaving 6 bases between the germline ends.

The V call is TRBV5-1, the J call TRBJ2-1; 8 bases map to TRBD2. V was pared by 0 bases and J by 15 bases, with 17 bases of the junction left unmatched. CDR3 length equals 16 residues. The germline V gene encodes CDR1 SGHRS and CDR2 YFSETQ. The CDR3 DNA reads as TGCGCCAGCAGCTTGGCTCCTAGCGGGCAAGGCTATTATGGGTTCTTC. As protein: CASSLAPSGQGYYGFF.

The chain combines TRBV19 with TRBJ2-1; 8 bases align to TRBD1. V lost 5 bases, J lost 5 bases, and 2 bases stayed unmatched. This CDR3 region has 13 residues. Germline values: CDR1 LNHDA, CDR2 SQIVND (reference sequence). The CDR3 here is CASSGTGNNEQFF. The DNA of the CDR3 is TGTGCCAGTAGTGGGACAGGCAACAATGAGCAGTTCTTC.

The rearrangement joins TRBV4-2 to TRBJ2-1, with 8 positions matching TRBD2. Germline CDR1 is LGHNA and CDR2 is YNFKEQ. The CDR3 consists of 16 residues. V shed 5 bases, J shed 3 bases, and the junction held 9 bases outside the gene matches. The CDR3 DNA is TGTGCCAGCAGCTCAGACGTGACTAGCGACTACAATGAGCAGTTCTTC. Amino acids: CASSSDVTSDYNEQFF.

This chain joins TRBV11-2 and TRBJ2-1, with D unresolved. The CDR3 totals 15 residues. Deletions cut 1 base from V and 2 bases from J, with 9 bases between. In germline, CDR1 is SGHAT, CDR2 FQNNGV. CDR3 coding DNA: TGTGCCAGCAGCTTAGGGAGCTCGGCCTACAATGAGCAGTTCTTC. Protein: CASSLGSSAYNEQFF.

This rearrangement joins TRBV2 to TRBJ2-7; D possibly uses TRBD1 or TRBD2 (6 bases each). The CDR3 length is 14 residues. Between the trimmed V and J ends, which lost 6 bases and 6 bases, there was a span of 18 bases. Germline V lookup: CDR1 SNHLY, CDR2 FYNNEI. CDR3 bases: TGTGCCAGCAGCCGGGGGCTAGAAAGGACCGAGCAGTACTTC. Translation: CASSRGLERTEQYF.

This clone was seen repeatedly, ten times or more. This sample also contains other DNA sequences that code for the same CDR3. The rearrangement joins TRBV28 to TRBJ2-3; D unresolved. Germline-derived CDR1 and CDR2 are MDHEN and SYDVKM. CDR3 length equals 12 residues. V lost 6 bases and J lost 0, with 4 bases in between. The chain's CDR3 is CASRGSTDTQYF. CDR3 in DNA: TGTGCCAGCAGGGGTAGCACAGATACGCAGTATTTT.

This clone was seen just once. This chain uses TRBV7-3 with TRBJ2-1; tentatively, D is TRBD1 or TRBD2 (5 bases each). Trimming pared 5 bases from V and 9 bases from J, leaving 11 bases between. CDR1 is SGHTA and CDR2 is FQGTGA in the germline V gene. The CDR3 extends over 12 amino acids. The CDR3 DNA sequence: TGTGCCAGCAGCCCCGGTGGGGGTGAGCAGTTCTTC. Protein product: CASSPGGGEQFF.

This clone has only one observation. The V and J genes are TRBV30 and TRBJ2-3; TRBD1 agrees at 9 bases. The V gene's germline CDR1 is GTSNPN and CDR2 SVGIG (reference sequence). This CDR3 spans 11 amino acids. The V and J ends lost 2 bases and 14 bases, in that order; junction bases with no gene match: 5. CDR3 protein: CAWSRDRARYF. CDR3 bases: TGTGCCTGGAGTAGGGACAGGGCCCGGTATTTT. The variable domain in full, with the rest retrieved from reference TRBV30 and TRBJ2-3, is SQTIHQWPATLVQPVGSPLSLECTVEGTSNPNLYWYRQAAGRGLQLLFYSVGIGQISSEVPQNLSASRPQDRQFILSSKKLLLSDSGFYLCAWSRDRARYFGPGTRLTVL.

This clone was detected ten times or more. The chain joins TRBV11-2 to TRBJ1-1, with no clear D. V lost 4 bases, J lost 3 bases, and 18 bases lay in between. The CDR3 loop spans 16 amino acids. The V gene's germline CDR1 is SGHAT and CDR2 FQNNGV. The CDR3 nucleotides are TGTGCCAGCAGCTCGAGGTTGTCGGCCCTCTACACTGAAGCTTTCTTT. This encodes CASSSRLSALYTEAFF.

This clone occurred once. The chain uses TRBV29-1 and TRBJ1-1, with no clear D. The CDR3 runs 12 residues. The ends were cut back, 1 base at V and 14 bases at J, with 17 bases in the middle. The germline gives CDR1 SQVTM, CDR2 ANQGSEA. In DNA, the CDR3 is TGCAGCGTTGAAGCACCCGGAGTTGGGCAATTCTTT. Its translation: CSVEAPGVGQFF.

The chain recombines TRBV29-1 with TRBJ2-7; 9 bases align to TRBD2. Germline V gene lookup returns CDR1 SQVTM and CDR2 ANQGSEA. V shed 6 bases, J shed 3 bases, and the junction held 12 bases outside the gene matches. The CDR3 runs to 15 residues. The CDR3 here is CSVKEGLALGYEQYF. The CDR3, as DNA: TGCAGCGTGAAAGAGGGACTAGCATTGGGCTACGAGCAGTACTTC.

V gene TRBV10-1 combines with J gene TRBJ2-1; 9 bases line up with TRBD1. CDR1 and CDR2 from the germline V gene are WNHNN and SYGVQD (reference sequence). The CDR3 extends over 16 amino acids. V lost 0 bases to trimming and J lost 3 bases; unmatched junction nucleotides: 3. CDR3 nucleotides: TGCGCCAGCAGTGAGTCGAGGGACAGGGACTACAATGAGCAGTTCTTC. It encodes CASSESRDRDYNEQFF.

V is TRBV6-5 and J is TRBJ1-1; possible D gene TRBD1, 5 bases. This CDR3 is built from 15 residues. Germline CDR1 MNHEY, CDR2 SVGAGI. V was trimmed by 4 bases and J by 11 bases, leaving 23 bases between them. CDR3 amino acids: CASSSLSGTPKGAFF. DNA for the CDR3: TGTGCCAGCAGTTCTTTATCCGGGACCCCAAAGGGGGCTTTCTTT.

This clone has only a few counts. V is TRBV7-9 and J is TRBJ1-2, with D unclear. Trimming removed 10 bases from V and 3 bases from J, with 12 bases in between. Germline V gene data show CDR1 as SEHNR and CDR2 as FQNEAQ (reference sequence). The CDR3 extends over 12 amino acids. CDR3 sequence reads: CATTAGDYGYTF. The CDR3, as DNA: TGTGCCACCACCGCTGGAGACTATGGCTACACCTTC.

V usage is TRBV4-2 and J usage is TRBJ2-3, with D perhaps TRBD2 (5 bases). The germline V gene has CDR1 LGHNA and CDR2 YNFKEQ. The V end was cut by 0 bases, the J end by 6 bases, with 10 bases between. The CDR3 contains 14 residues. The CDR3, as DNA: TGTGCCAGCAGCCAAGAACCATCGGGGGATACGCAGTATTTT. It specifies CASSQEPSGDTQYF.

The rearrangement links TRBV28 to TRBJ2-6; 10 nucleotides align to TRBD1. V was pared by 4 bases and J by 2 bases, with 5 bases of the junction left unmatched. Germline V CDR1 and CDR2: MDHEN, SYDVKM. The CDR3 covers 17 residues. The DNA for the CDR3 is TGTGCCAGCAGTTACGACAGGGGGCGTGCTGGGGCCAACGTCCTGACTTTC. Its protein is CASSYDRGRAGANVLTF.

With respect to this clone: This could be a read error, since a much larger clone is one nucleotide away. V is TRBV27 and J is TRBJ2-5; D is uncertain. In germline, CDR1 is MNHEY, CDR2 SMNVEV (reference sequence). The length of the CDR3 is 12 residues. With 3 bases removed from V and 2 bases from J, the gap between germline ends came to 4 bases. CDR3: CASSFSQETQYF. The CDR3 coding sequence is TGTGCCAGCAGTTTTTCACAAGAGACCCAGTACTTC.

This clone was seen a handful of times. This chain links TRBV30 with TRBJ1-2; D perhaps matches TRBD1 (5 bases). Looked up from germline, CDR1 is GTSNPN and CDR2 is SVGIG (reference sequence). V was shortened by 0 bases and J by 4 bases, with 15 bases between the two germline ends. This CDR3 is built from 15 residues. Written as DNA, the CDR3 is TGTGCCTGGAGTGTAACCGGGGCAGGAGGCTATGGCTACACCTTC. This encodes CAWSVTGAGGYGYTF.

The chain carries TRBV28 and TRBJ2-7; no clear D. The V end lost 6 bases, the J end lost 4 bases, and 16 bases lay between the germline ends. In germline, CDR1 is MDHEN, CDR2 SYDVKM. This CDR3 region has 14 residues. CDR3 bases: TGTGCCAGCAGGCCCGAACCGGACCATTACGAGCAGTACTTC. Protein product: CASRPEPDHYEQYF.

In its sample, this clone was seen once. The chain links TRBV7-2 to TRBJ1-1; D gene uncertain. Germline CDR1 reads SGHTA; CDR2 reads FQGNSA. The CDR3 consists of 15 residues. V was shortened by 0 bases and J by 0 bases, with 8 bases between the two germline ends. CDR3: CASSLAGNMNTEAFF. CDR3 DNA: TGTGCCAGCAGCTTAGCGGGGAACATGAACACTGAAGCTTTCTTT.

Comment on this clone: The sample has other DNA sequences that encode this CDR3 too. V and J are TRBV9 and TRBJ2-7; D is uncertain. The V gene lost 3 bases and the J gene lost 0 bases, with 4 bases spanning the gap. The germline CDR1 and CDR2 sequences are SGDLS and YYNGEE. The CDR3 has 12 amino acids. DNA of the CDR3: TGTGCCAGCAGCGGAAGCTCCTACGAGCAGTACTTC. This gives the protein CASSGSSYEQYF. Looking up the rest from reference TRBV9 and TRBJ2-7 gives the full variable domain: DSGVTQTPKHLITATGQRVTLRCSPRSGDLSVYWYQQSLDQGLQFLIQYYNGEERAKGNILERFSAQQFPDLHSELNLSSLELGDSALYFCASSGSSYEQYFGPGTRLTVT.

This chain links TRBV11-3 with TRBJ2-3, with D unresolved. With 0 bases removed from V and 5 bases from J, the gap between germline ends came to 6 bases. From germline, CDR1 is SGHNT and CDR2 YENEEA. The CDR3 contains 13 residues. This CDR3 reads CASSLEALDTQYF. CDR3 nucleotide sequence: TGTGCCAGCAGCTTAGAAGCGTTAGATACGCAGTATTTT.

The rearrangement uses TRBV18 and TRBJ2-2; D gene uncertain. With 3 bases removed from V and 4 bases from J, the gap between germline ends came to 9 bases. This CDR3 has 14 residues. Germline V gives CDR1 KGHSH, CDR2 LQKENI. CDR3: CASSPAGVTGELFF. The CDR3 DNA is TGTGCCAGCTCACCCGCCGGCGTCACCGGGGAGCTGTTTTTT.

The chain uses TRBV4-2 and TRBJ2-5; the match to TRBD2 covers 10 bases. Germline-derived CDR1 and CDR2 are LGHNA and YNFKEQ. The CDR3 length is 19 residues. V dropped 1 base and J dropped 5; count of bases not matched to a gene: 16. For the CDR3, the DNA is TGTGCCAGCAGCCAAGGGGTCTCGGCGCTAGCGGGAGCATCCGAGACCCAGTACTTC. Its translation is CASSQGVSALAGASETQYF.